The sequence of this T cell receptor beta chain was determined in a study of cytomegalovirus exposure and HLA in healthy donors. Study-level background: One earlier analysis, a look at 200 million or so T cells, found some 100 million unique TCR beta sequences. There were 350 to 400 genotyped donors. Of these, roughly 86% fell in the genetic ancestry cluster associated with self-reported Caucasian donors. Overall study results and limits: The productive fraction for most TCR beta V segments was about 90% or about 30% in an earlier analysis. Most TCR sequences proved rare, with some public TCRs found in many donors.

The PCR used 60 Vbeta and 13 Jbeta primers. The assay was immunoSEQ multiplex PCR, and TCRdb's table has in-frame clones only and misses some. The table has around 140,000 clones, approximately 79% seen once. This clone has ten or more counts. Antigen unknown. The germline V and J ends were trimmed by 0 bases and 0 bases, with 14 bases remaining between them. The CDR3 has 17 residues. In germline, CDR1 is LNHDA, CDR2 SQIVND (reference sequence). The source of this sequence is a man aged 50 or older in good health and CMV-seropositive. This chain connects TRBV19 to TRBJ2-5; D gene ambiguous. Source material: PBMCs. This CDR3 reads CASSIDDAPGYQETQYF. For the CDR3, the DNA is TGTGCCAGTAGTATAGACGATGCACCAGGATACCAAGAGACCCAGTACTTC.